This T cell receptor (beta chain) appears in the sequencing data of a study of T cell responses to AZD1222 COVID-19 vaccine. This clone was seen a single time. What it binds is not known. Study conclusions and caveats: Along spike, vaccine-associated CD4 TCRs were found throughout, with dominance at 160-218 and 743-854. Only a handful of AZD1222 recipients were seropositive at baseline. Donors skewed white British and female; clonal diversity was possibly underestimated.

V dropped 1 base and J dropped 0 bases, with 10 bases sitting between them. Per the germline V gene, CDR1 is LGHDT and CDR2 is YNNKEL (reference sequence). The CDR3 is 16 residues long. The protocol was immunoSEQ multiplex PCR, while the TCRdb copy is restricted to in-frame clones and leaves out a portion. There are about 68,000 clones in the sample; about three quarters occur only once, and roughly 12% lies in the top ten. The source of this sequence is an adult in good health. The rearrangement uses TRBV3-1 (or the pseudogene TRBV3-2) and TRBJ1-5, with a possible D match to TRBD1 (5 bases). Sequenced here: peripheral blood, sampled on day 0 of AZD1222 vaccination. The CDR3 sequence is CASSQGWRGSNQPQHF. The CDR3 nucleotides read TGTGCCAGCAGCCAAGGGTGGAGGGGTAGCAATCAGCCCCAGCATTTT.